This is a list of T cell receptor beta chains from one sample in a study of T cell clonotyping in hematopoietic cell transplantation. Clones were sequenced by immunoSEQ multiplex PCR, and TCRdb holds only the in-frame ones, with some missing. The sample records approximately 26,000 clones, roughly 91% being singletons. This specimen was peripheral blood mononuclear cells, taken before stem cell transplant. These receptors originate from a man in his fifties with acute myeloid leukemia. Some clones in this sample may be carry-over from other donors' samples. Each CDR3 is given with its conserved first and last residue.

j_gene | v_gene | CDR3aa
TRBJ1-1 | TRBV30 | CAWSLGTGNTEAFF
TRBJ2-1 | TRBV11-3 | CASSLEASGLYNEQFF
TRBJ1-1 | TRBV7-2 | CASSLVAGLMNTEAFF
TRBJ2-3 | TRBV4-3 | CASSQDGQTDTQYF
TRBJ1-5 | TRBV18 | CASSQDGNQPQHF
TRBJ2-5 | TRBV28 | CASSPSSSSETQYF
TRBJ2-3 | TRBV9 | CASSLRTSGSADTQYF
TRBJ2-7 | TRBV7-9 | CASGPRQGYEQYF
TRBJ1-1 | TRBV25-1 | CASSSFMGQANTEAFF
TRBJ2-5 | TRBV23-1 | CAKRRDSQETQYF
TRBJ1-3 | TRBV4-3 | CASSQDFWDSGNTIYF
TRBJ2-5 | TRBV2 | CASSPGGQETQYF
TRBJ2-1 | TRBV7-3 | CASSRGLAGGGQQFF
TRBJ1-6 | TRBV2 | CASSERGTGFSPLHF
TRBJ1-5 | TRBV7-2 | CASSGRVGGGQPQHF
TRBJ1-5 | TRBV18 | CASSPPTTGQPQHF
TRBJ1-1 | TRBV4-3 | CASSHRQGGNTEAFF
TRBJ2-1 | TRBV7-9 | CASSLKGEQFF
TRBJ1-5 | TRBV19 | CASSILPRGRDQPQHF
TRBJ2-2 | TRBV21-1 | CASSKDGEYTGELFF
TRBJ2-7 | TRBV4-3 | CASSQELPRDYSYEQYF
TRBJ2-3 | TRBV19 | CASSMESDVSTDTQYF
TRBJ2-7 | TRBV6-5 | CASSYGAGGAEQYF
TRBJ2-7 | TRBV6-4 | CANRDCFPYEQYF
TRBJ2-5 | TRBV4-3 | CASSQGFSGETQYF
TRBJ1-1 | TRBV5-1 | CASSRGDTAEAFF
TRBJ2-3 | TRBV27 | CASSFGVGDTQYF
TRBJ1-2 | TRBV9 | CASSVGDRGNGYTF
TRBJ2-3 | TRBV27 | CASSFAGTQYF
TRBJ1-2 | TRBV6-1 | CASSEAQGLGNYGYTF
TRBJ2-5 | TRBV2 | CASRAGVNGETQYF
TRBJ2-5 | TRBV5-1 | CASTTRTGGQETQYF
TRBJ1-3 | TRBV6-6 | CASRDSFSGNTIYF
TRBJ2-5 | TRBV7-2 | CASSLGGALRETQYF
TRBJ2-5 | TRBV5-4 | CASSRPGSVRETQYF
TRBJ1-3 | TRBV4-3 | CASSQEQGAGGNTIYF
TRBJ1-3 | TRBV2 | CASSATLQGAISF
TRBJ2-5 | TRBV28 | CASSLVQAGEETQYF
TRBJ2-3 | TRBV4-1 | CASSQLGTSGGTDTQYF
TRBJ2-1 | TRBV10-1 | CASSESGRMGNEQFF
TRBJ2-3 | TRBV19 | CASSLGTSAVWNF
TRBJ2-1 | TRBV5-6 | CASSFSGTEQFF